This entry lists 14 T cell receptor beta chains sequenced from one sample in a study of shared clonotypes between healthy human individuals. Assay: immunoSEQ multiplex PCR; the TCRdb copy retains only in-frame clones and omits some. The data show over a million clones, with about 80% seen just once and 0.5% to 0.65% held by the top ten. The sequenced sample consisted of memory CD4+ T cells from PBMCs. Subset: CD45RA-negative fraction. Receptors originate from a man aged 18-30 years in good health. Some clones in this sample may be carry-over from other donors' samples.

The chain carries TRBV5-6 and TRBJ2-2, with 12 bases that match TRBD2. Germline lookup yields CDR1 SGHDT and CDR2 YYEEEE. The CDR3 contains 18 residues. V gave up 2 bases and J gave up 7 bases; unmatched junction bases: 12. The CDR3 here is CASSFSPRLAGGNGELFF. The CDR3 DNA sequence: TGTGCCAGCAGCTTTTCCCCCCGGCTAGCGGGAGGGAACGGGGAGCTGTTTTTT.

The V call is TRBV7-8, the J call TRBJ2-7; 9 positions agree with TRBD2. This CDR3 is built from 14 residues. Germline CDR1 SGHVS, CDR2 FQNEAQ. V gave up 10 bases and J gave up 1 base; unmatched junction bases: 8. In DNA form, the CDR3 reads TGTGCCACCGGACTGGCGGGAGGGTCCTACGAGCAGTACTTC. Translating it yields CATGLAGGSYEQYF.

This sequence joins TRBV28 and TRBJ2-6; the D is unclear. From germline, CDR1 is MDHEN and CDR2 SYDVKM. Trimming pared 4 bases from V and 6 bases from J, leaving 4 bases between. CDR3 length: 12 residues. CDR3 DNA sequence: TGTGCCAGCAGTTCCTCGGCCAACGTCCTGACTTTC. Its protein is CASSSSANVLTF.

The chain links TRBV19 to TRBJ2-7; TRBD1 is a possible D gene (6 bases). CDR3 length equals 14 residues. V lost 3 bases, J lost 4 bases, and 13 bases lay in between. Germline lookup yields CDR1 LNHDA and CDR2 SQIVND (reference sequence). CDR3 sequence reads: CASSIGTNFYEQYF. The CDR3 DNA reads TGTGCCAGTAGTATCGGGACAAACTTTTACGAGCAGTACTTC.

This clone showed up just a few times. Other DNA sequences in the same sample also yield this CDR3. The rearrangement links TRBV5-1 to TRBJ2-3; no firm D call. Germline V lookup: CDR1 SGHRS, CDR2 YFSETQ. V was cut by 0 bases and J by 6 bases, with 11 bases left in between. The length of the CDR3 is 14 residues. The CDR3 region is CASSLVGPGDTQYF. In DNA form, the CDR3 reads TGCGCCAGCAGCTTGGTAGGGCCCGGGGATACGCAGTATTTT.

V is TRBV7-2 and J is TRBJ2-3; D unclear. V lost 2 bases, J lost 0 bases, and 12 bases lay in between. CDR3 length: 16 amino acids. Per the germline V gene, CDR1 is SGHTA and CDR2 is FQGNSA. The CDR3 nucleotides read TGTGCCAGCAGCTTACTACGCGGTAGGAGCACAGATACGCAGTATTTT. As protein: CASSLLRGRSTDTQYF.

The chain uses TRBV19 and TRBJ1-5; D not resolved. This CDR3 region has 15 residues. With 7 bases removed from V and 0 bases from J, the gap between germline ends came to 13 bases. From germline, CDR1 is LNHDA and CDR2 SQIVND (reference sequence). Here the CDR3 reads CASNSIRDSNQPQHF. In nucleotides, the CDR3 is TGTGCCAGTAATTCGATACGGGATAGCAATCAGCCCCAGCATTTT.

As to this clone: A single base is all that separates this from a far larger clone, so a read error is likely. The sample has other DNA sequences that encode this CDR3 too. The chain recombines TRBV28 with TRBJ2-2, with 12 bases lining up with TRBD1. The CDR3 is 18 amino acids. Germline lookup yields CDR1 MDHEN and CDR2 SYDVKM. CDR3 DNA sequence: TGTGCCAGCAGTCCGCAACCGGGACAGGGGGCGCGCACCGGGGAGCTGTTCTTT. It translates to CASSPQPGQGARTGELFF. Full variable domain (rest looked up from reference TRBV28 and TRBJ2-2): DVKVTQSSRYLVKRTGEKVFLECVQDMDHENMFWYRQDPGLGLRLIYFSYDVKMKEKGDIPEGYSVSREKKERFSLILESASTNQTSMYLCASSPQPGQGARTGELFFGEGSRLTVL.

The chain couples TRBV5-6 to TRBJ2-7, with 7 bases that match TRBD2. CDR1 is SGHDT, CDR2 YYEEEE, per germline. J lost 0 bases, V lost 4 bases, and 7 bases had no gene match. The CDR3 has 15 amino acids. The CDR3 DNA reads as TGTGCCAGCAGCATGGGAGGGGCCTACTCCTACGAGCAGTACTTC. Translating it yields CASSMGGAYSYEQYF.

For this clone: With only one base between it and a far larger clone, this is likely a read error. The V call is TRBV9, the J call TRBJ2-1; no definite D call. V was clipped by 0 bases and J by 0 bases, with 13 bases between them. The CDR3 runs 17 residues. Germline V CDR1 and CDR2: SGDLS, YYNGEE. The DNA for the CDR3 is TGTGCCAGCAGCGTAGCTACTGGTGGAAACTCCTACAATGAGCAGTTCTTC. It translates to CASSVATGGNSYNEQFF.

This rearrangement joins TRBV5-6 to TRBJ1-1, with 9 positions matching TRBD1. Germline V gives CDR1 SGHDT, CDR2 YYEEEE. Trimming cost V 4 bases and J 5 bases; bases outside gene matches: 9. There are 15 residues in the CDR3. In nucleotides, the CDR3 is TGTGCCAGCAGCGCTTTACAGGGGGCTGGGACTGAAGCTTTCTTT. The encoded protein is CASSALQGAGTEAFF.

This chain links TRBV29-1 with TRBJ2-1, with D perhaps TRBD2 (5 bases). Germline loops: CDR1 SQVTM, CDR2 ANQGSEA. The CDR3 contains 12 residues. The germline V and J ends were trimmed by 3 bases and 5 bases, with 8 bases remaining between them. CDR3 residues: CSVDKRNNEQFF. Written as DNA, the CDR3 is TGCAGCGTTGATAAGCGGAACAATGAGCAGTTCTTC.

The J gene is TRBJ2-1, the V gene TRBV6-1; D possibly corresponds to TRBD1 (6 bases). Trimming left V 3 bases short and J 7 bases short, with 13 bases between. This CDR3 has 14 amino acids. CDR1 and CDR2 from the germline V gene are MNHNS and SASEGT. The CDR3 reads CASSDGGKVNEQFF. In DNA form, the CDR3 reads TGTGCCAGCAGTGATGGGGGCAAAGTAAATGAGCAGTTCTTC.

The J gene is TRBJ2-5, the V gene TRBV2, with D possibly being TRBD2 (6 bases). The CDR3 length is 15 residues. Per the germline V gene, CDR1 is SNHLY and CDR2 is FYNNEI. Trimming took 5 bases from V and 4 from J, leaving 17 bases between them. The CDR3 region is CASSYLARVTETQYF. As DNA, the CDR3 is TGTGCCAGCAGTTACCTAGCGCGTGTTACAGAGACCCAGTACTTC. Combining the CDR3 with reference TRBV2 and TRBJ2-5 gives the whole variable domain EPEVTQTPSHQVTQMGQEVILRCVPISNHLYFYWYRQILGQKVEFLVSFYNNEISEKSEIFDDQFSVERPDGSNFTLKIRSTKLEDSAMYFCASSYLARVTETQYFGPGTRLLVL.